This TCR beta chain came from a study of blood T cells in healthy people across ages. Study in general: Template switching picked up about one barcoded beta molecule for each two T cells.

PCR was performed a second time for about 7 to 12 cycles using a sample-barcoded 5' primer and a J-beta primer mix. TCRdb called the 5' RACE reads again in MiXCR, with one record for every CDR3 protein. Here the sample spans around 1.5 million distinct CDR3 sequences, almost 35% being singletons. Germline V gives CDR1 MNHEY, CDR2 SVGAGI. Trimming stripped 7 bases from V and 6 bases from J, with 13 bases between. This CDR3 has 12 residues. In regard to this clonotype: What it binds is not known.

Points from the study as a whole: The unsorted PBMCs prevented any conclusive comparison of naive versus antigen-experienced cells.

The chain carries TRBV6-5 and TRBJ2-7; D gene unclear. The sample was blood. The receptor comes from a woman aged 25-40 years in good health. This CDR3 reads CASKWASGEQYF. CDR3 bases: TGTGCCAGCAAATGGGCTTCGGGCGAGCAGTACTTC.